The clone carrying this T cell receptor beta chain has only a few counts. The data derive from a study of T cells after yellow fever vaccination. Trimming shortened V by 0 bases and J by 1 base, and 21 bases separated the two germline ends. The CDR3 totals 19 residues. CDR1 is SGHTA, CDR2 FQGNSA, per germline. TCRdb re-analysed the 5' RACE reads in MiXCR, keeping a single row per CDR3 protein. The sample records 150,000 to 200,000 distinct CDR3 sequences, more than 9.5% being singletons. The sequence was collected from a man aged 18 to 35 who received the YFV17D yellow fever vaccine. This material consisted of CD8+ T cells sorted from PBMCs, taken 15 days after the yellow fever booster vaccination. The genes are TRBV7-2 and TRBJ2-5, with D uncertain. The CDR3 DNA sequence: TGTGCCAGCAGCTTAGCCTCAAGGTACGCGGCGTGGATCCAAGAGACCCAGTACTTC. Protein product: CASSLASRYAAWIQETQYF.